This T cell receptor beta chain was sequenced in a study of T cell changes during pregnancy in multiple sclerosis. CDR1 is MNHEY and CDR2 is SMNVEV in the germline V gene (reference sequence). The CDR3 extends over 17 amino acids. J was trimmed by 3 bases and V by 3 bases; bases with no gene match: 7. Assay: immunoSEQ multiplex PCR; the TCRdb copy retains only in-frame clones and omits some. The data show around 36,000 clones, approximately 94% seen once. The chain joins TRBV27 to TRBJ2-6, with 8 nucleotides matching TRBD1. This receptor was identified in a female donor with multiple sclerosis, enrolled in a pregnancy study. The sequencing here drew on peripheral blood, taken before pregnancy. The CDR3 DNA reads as TGTGCCAGCAGTTTTTCCACAGGGGGGAGTGGGGCCAACGTCCTGACTTTC. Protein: CASSFSTGGSGANVLTF. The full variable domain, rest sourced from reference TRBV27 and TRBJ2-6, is EAQVTQNPRYLITVTGKKLTVTCSQNMNHEYMSWYRQDPGLGLRQIYYSMNVEVTDKGDVPEGYKVSRKEKRNFPLILESPSPNQTSLYFCASSFSTGGSGANVLTFGAGSRLTVL.